This TCR beta chain was obtained from a study of Graves' ophthalmopathy and Graves' hyperthyroidism. For the study at large: Sampling took place at initial diagnosis, with peripheral blood obtained before any treatment. Study results and caveats: With approximately 90% sensitivity and about 83% specificity, a 13-signature model separated ophthalmopathy from stable hyperthyroidism. Blood also harbored most expanded thyroid clonotypes above 0.001 frequency.

The diagnosis combined clinical symptoms, thyroxine, TRAb, thyroid ultrasound and orbital computed tomography scans. This clonotype was detected only a few times. Its antigen is not known. The junction shows a germline mismatch at one end, possibly a read error. From RNA, the CDR3 regions of TCR beta chains were amplified and sequenced. An initial RT-PCR round employing HTBI primers preceded a second-round multiplex PCR. From the multiplex PCR reads, TCRdb called clonotypes with MiXCR, one entry per CDR3 protein. Of 300,000 to 400,000 distinct CDR3 sequences listed, 15% to 20% are singletons. The TCR sequence derives from an adult man with Graves' ophthalmopathy. Sequencing used peripheral blood.

The CDR3 spells CAWSVTSNYGYIF. The CDR3 bases are TGTGCCTGGAGTGTCACGTCAAACTATGGCTACATCTTC. The V call is TRBV30, the J call TRBJ1-2; D remains unclear. The length of the CDR3 is 13 residues. CDR1 is GTSNPN and CDR2 is SVGIG in the germline V gene (reference sequence).